The 9 T cell receptor beta chains presented below share a single source sample, sequenced in a study of Ad26.COV2.S vaccination and SARS-CoV-2 variants. Measured with immunoSEQ multiplex PCR; TCRdb has only the in-frame clones, and not every one. The sample has about 350,000 clones, 70% to 90% seen once. As to treatment: around 19 received Ad26.COV2.S at low or high dose, single or two shots; about 5 received placebo; per-sample allocation not given. Sampling was performed 63 days after the first vaccine or placebo injection. The sample in question was peripheral blood, obtained in a trial of Ad26.COV2.S vaccine versus placebo. These receptors all stem from a person between 18 and 65 years old who received the Ad26.COV2.S COVID-19 vaccine or a placebo.

The chain couples TRBV5-1 to TRBJ2-1, with a possible D match to TRBD2 (6 bases). The CDR3 consists of 15 residues. With 2 bases removed from V and 7 bases from J, the gap between germline ends came to 16 bases. Germline V CDR1 and CDR2: SGHRS, YFSETQ. CDR3 DNA: TGCGCCAGCAGCTTAGGGCGGGGCCAGGGAAATGAGCAGTTCTTC. It yields the protein CASSLGRGQGNEQFF.

V is TRBV9 and J is TRBJ2-1, with 7 bases fitting TRBD2. This CDR3 spans 15 amino acids. The germline CDR1 and CDR2 sequences are SGDLS and YYNGEE. V lost 4 bases and J lost 7; bases outside the gene matches: 11. The CDR3 sequence: CASSSSSGEGNEQFF. The CDR3 DNA reads TGTGCCAGCAGCTCCTCCAGCGGGGAAGGTAATGAGCAGTTCTTC.

This clone was counted a single time. The chain links TRBV3-1 (or the pseudogene TRBV3-2) to TRBJ1-5; a weak D match, TRBD1 (5 bases). Trimming cost V 0 bases and J 6 bases, with 12 bases left between them. Per germline, CDR1 LGHDT and CDR2 YNNKEL (reference sequence). The CDR3 contains 15 residues. CDR3 in amino acids: CASSQDRGEGQPQHF. The CDR3 DNA sequence: TGTGCCAGCAGCCAAGATCGAGGGGAAGGTCAGCCCCAGCATTTT.

This clone has only one observation. V and J are TRBV6-1 and TRBJ2-5; the D call may be TRBD1 or TRBD2 (5 bases each). The CDR3 is 16 residues long. V was pared by 4 bases and J by 6 bases, with 21 bases between. The V gene's germline CDR1 is MNHNS and CDR2 SASEGT. CDR3 sequence reads: CASSGRDRLVVKTQYF. The CDR3, as DNA: TGTGCCAGCAGTGGCCGGGACCGCTTGGTGGTAAAGACCCAGTACTTC.

The CDR3: CASSEQGASYEQYF. DNA for the CDR3: TGTGCCAGCAGTGAACAGGGGGCGAGCTACGAGCAGTACTTC. The chain uses TRBV25-1 and TRBJ2-7; 8 nucleotides match TRBD1. The CDR3 runs to 14 residues. Per the germline V gene, CDR1 is MGHDK and CDR2 is SYGVNS. With V trimmed by 2 bases and J by 3 bases, 3 bases remained unmatched.

The genes are TRBV7-8 and TRBJ2-5; D is ambiguous. V was pared by 5 bases and J by 2 bases, with 9 bases between. Per germline, CDR1 SGHVS and CDR2 FQNEAQ. The CDR3 covers 13 residues. CDR3 nucleotides: TGTGCCAGCAGCCGCGGCCAACAAGAGACCCAGTACTTC. It yields the protein CASSRGQQETQYF.

This clone was seen a few times. This rearrangement joins TRBV6-5 to TRBJ2-5; TRBD2 matches 12 bases. CDR3 length: 15 amino acids. CDR1 MNHEY and CDR2 SVGAGI come from the germline V gene. J lost 1 base, V lost 8 bases, and 5 bases had no gene match. The CDR3 spells CASLRTSGAQETQYF. Here the CDR3 DNA reads TGTGCCAGCTTACGGACTAGCGGGGCCCAAGAGACCCAGTACTTC.

The table lists this clone with a count of one. The chain is built from TRBV28 and TRBJ2-7; no clear D. Per germline, CDR1 MDHEN and CDR2 SYDVKM. V was trimmed by 5 bases and J by 4 bases, leaving 12 bases between them. This CDR3 comprises 13 residues. CDR3 protein: CASSQTRLYEQYF. Here the CDR3 DNA reads TGTGCCAGCAGTCAGACAAGGTTGTACGAGCAGTACTTC. The full variable domain, completed using reference TRBV28 and TRBJ2-7, is DVKVTQSSRYLVKRTGEKVFLECVQDMDHENMFWYRQDPGLGLRLIYFSYDVKMKEKGDIPEGYSVSREKKERFSLILESASTNQTSMYLCASSQTRLYEQYFGPGTRLTVT.

The chain links TRBV28 to TRBJ1-1; no reliable D call. This CDR3 is built from 15 residues. Per the germline V gene, CDR1 is MDHEN and CDR2 is SYDVKM. V was cut by 3 bases and J by 4 bases, with 15 bases left in between. The CDR3 protein is CASSLDFLGSTEAFF. DNA of the CDR3: TGTGCCAGCAGTTTGGATTTTCTGGGCAGCACTGAAGCTTTCTTT.